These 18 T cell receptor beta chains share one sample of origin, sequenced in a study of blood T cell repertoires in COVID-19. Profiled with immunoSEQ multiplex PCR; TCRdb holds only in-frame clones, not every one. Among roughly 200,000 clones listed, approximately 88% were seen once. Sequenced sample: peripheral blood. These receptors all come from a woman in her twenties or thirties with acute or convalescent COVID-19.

The CDR3 nucleotides read TGTGCCAGCAGCGTAGGTTCGGGCACAGATACGCAGTATTTT. It is translated as CASSVGSGTDTQYF. The rearrangement links TRBV9 to TRBJ2-3; D unclear. Germline V gene sequence: CDR1 SGDLS, CDR2 YYNGEE. Trimming took off 0 bases at V and 1 base at J, with 6 bases between the two ends. CDR3 length equals 14 residues.

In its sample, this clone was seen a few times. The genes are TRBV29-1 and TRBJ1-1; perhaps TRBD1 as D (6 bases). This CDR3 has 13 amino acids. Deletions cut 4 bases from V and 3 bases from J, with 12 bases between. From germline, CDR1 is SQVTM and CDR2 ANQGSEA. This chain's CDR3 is CSVVRNRDTEAFF. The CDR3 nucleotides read TGCAGCGTTGTACGGAACAGGGACACTGAAGCTTTCTTT.

CDR3 bases: TGTGCCAGCAGCCCTTCTGCGGGGAGCACAGATACGCAGTATTTT. Protein: CASSPSAGSTDTQYF. V gene TRBV13 combines with J gene TRBJ2-3; D is perhaps TRBD2 (6 bases). The CDR3 is made up of 15 amino acids. The V gene lost 5 bases and the J gene lost 0 bases, with 12 bases spanning the gap. CDR1 is PRHDT and CDR2 is FYEKMQ in the germline V gene (reference sequence).

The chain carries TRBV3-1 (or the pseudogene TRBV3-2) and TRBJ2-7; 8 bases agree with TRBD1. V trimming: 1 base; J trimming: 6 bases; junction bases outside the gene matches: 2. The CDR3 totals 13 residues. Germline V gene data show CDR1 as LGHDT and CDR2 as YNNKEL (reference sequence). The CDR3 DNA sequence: TGTGCCAGCAGCCAAGGACAGGGGCGCGAGCAGTACTTC. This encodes CASSQGQGREQYF.

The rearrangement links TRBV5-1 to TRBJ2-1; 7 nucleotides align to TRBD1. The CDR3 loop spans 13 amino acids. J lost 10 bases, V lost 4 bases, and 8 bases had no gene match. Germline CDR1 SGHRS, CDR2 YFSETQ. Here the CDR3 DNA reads TGCGCCAGCAGCCTAGCCGGGACAGCGGAGCAGTTCTTC. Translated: CASSLAGTAEQFF.

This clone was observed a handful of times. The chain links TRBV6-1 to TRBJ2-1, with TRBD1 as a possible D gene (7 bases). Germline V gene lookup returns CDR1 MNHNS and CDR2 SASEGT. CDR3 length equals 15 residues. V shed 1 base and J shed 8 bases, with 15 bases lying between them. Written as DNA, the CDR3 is TGTGCCAGCAGTGAAGGGCCAGGGGGGCGCGATGAGCAGTTCTTC. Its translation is CASSEGPGGRDEQFF.

The CDR3 protein is CASSDSSLAGGRELFF. DNA of the CDR3: TGTGCCAGCAGTGACTCTTCATTAGCGGGAGGGCGAGAGCTGTTTTTT. This rearrangement joins TRBV6-4 to TRBJ2-2, with TRBD2 matching 11 bases. V lost 0 bases, J lost 11 bases, and 8 bases stayed unmatched. This CDR3 contains 16 residues. The germline V gene has CDR1 MRHNA and CDR2 SNTAGT.

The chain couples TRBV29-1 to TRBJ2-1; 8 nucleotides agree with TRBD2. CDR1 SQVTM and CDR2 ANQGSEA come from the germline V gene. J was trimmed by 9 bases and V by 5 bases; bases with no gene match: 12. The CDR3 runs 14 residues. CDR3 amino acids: CSVSRPGLDTEQFF. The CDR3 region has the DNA TGCAGCGTTTCCCGACCGGGACTAGATACTGAGCAGTTCTTC.

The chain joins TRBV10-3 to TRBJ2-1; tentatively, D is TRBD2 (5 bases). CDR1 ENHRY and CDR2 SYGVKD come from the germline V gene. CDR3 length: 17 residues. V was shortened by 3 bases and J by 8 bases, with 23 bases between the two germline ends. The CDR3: CAISDLEAEQIVDEQFF. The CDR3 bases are TGTGCCATCAGTGATTTGGAAGCGGAGCAAATAGTTGATGAGCAGTTCTTC.

CDR3 residues: CASMRGVDTEAFF. The CDR3 DNA follows: TGTGCCAGCATGCGGGGGGTGGACACTGAAGCTTTCTTT. This chain uses TRBV12-3 or TRBV12-4 with TRBJ1-1; D may be TRBD1 (5 bases). The CDR3 is 13 amino acids. V lost 7 bases and J lost 3, with 12 bases in between.

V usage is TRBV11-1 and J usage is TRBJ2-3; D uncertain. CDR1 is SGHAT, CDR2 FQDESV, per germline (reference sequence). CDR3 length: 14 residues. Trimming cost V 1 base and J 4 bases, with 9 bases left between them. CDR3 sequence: CASSLDPLPDTQYF. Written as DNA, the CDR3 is TGTGCCAGCAGCTTAGATCCCCTCCCAGATACGCAGTATTTT.

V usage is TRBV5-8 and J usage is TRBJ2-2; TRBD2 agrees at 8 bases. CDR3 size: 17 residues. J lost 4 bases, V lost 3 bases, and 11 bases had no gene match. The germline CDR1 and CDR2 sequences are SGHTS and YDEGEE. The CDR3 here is CASSSRTSGGITGELFF. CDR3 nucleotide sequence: TGTGCCAGCAGCTCCCGAACTAGCGGAGGGATCACCGGGGAGCTGTTTTTT.

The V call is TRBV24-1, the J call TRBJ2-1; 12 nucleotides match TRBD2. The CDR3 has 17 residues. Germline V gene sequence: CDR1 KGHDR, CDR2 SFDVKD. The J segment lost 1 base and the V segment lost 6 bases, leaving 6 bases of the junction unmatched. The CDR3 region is CATSPSGRDGSYNEQFF. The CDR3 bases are TGTGCCACCAGTCCTAGCGGGAGGGACGGATCCTACAATGAGCAGTTCTTC.

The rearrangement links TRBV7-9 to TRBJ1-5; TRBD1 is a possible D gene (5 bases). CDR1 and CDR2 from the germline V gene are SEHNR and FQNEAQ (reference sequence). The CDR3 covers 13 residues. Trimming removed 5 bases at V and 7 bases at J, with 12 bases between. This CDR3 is CASSPSGGQPQHF. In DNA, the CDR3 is TGTGCCAGCAGCCCCTCGGGGGGACAGCCCCAGCATTTT.

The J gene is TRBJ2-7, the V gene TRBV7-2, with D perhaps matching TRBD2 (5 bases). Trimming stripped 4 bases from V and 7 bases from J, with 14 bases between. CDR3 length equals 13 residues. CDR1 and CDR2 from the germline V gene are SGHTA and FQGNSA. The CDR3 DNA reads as TGTGCCAGCAGCTCGGGATTTAAAAGGGAGCAGTACTTC. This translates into CASSSGFKREQYF.

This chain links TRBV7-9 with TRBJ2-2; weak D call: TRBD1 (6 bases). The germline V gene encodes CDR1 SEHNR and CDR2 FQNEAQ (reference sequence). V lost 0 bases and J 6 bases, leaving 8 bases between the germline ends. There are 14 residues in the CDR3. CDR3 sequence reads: CASSLASGAGELFF. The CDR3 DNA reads TGTGCCAGCAGCTTAGCATCAGGGGCCGGGGAGCTGTTTTTT.

The CDR3 sequence is CSAPVYETQYF. CDR3 nucleotide sequence: TGCAGTGCTCCCGTCTACGAGACCCAGTACTTC. This rearrangement joins TRBV20-1 to TRBJ2-5; D call uncertain. The CDR3 spans 11 residues. Trimming took off 5 bases at V and 5 bases at J, with 9 bases between the two ends. The germline V gene has CDR1 DFQATT and CDR2 SNEGSKA (reference sequence).

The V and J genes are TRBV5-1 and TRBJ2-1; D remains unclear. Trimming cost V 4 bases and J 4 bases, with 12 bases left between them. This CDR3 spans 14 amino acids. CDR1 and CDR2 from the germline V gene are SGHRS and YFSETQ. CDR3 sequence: CASSIELPYNEQFF. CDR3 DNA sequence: TGCGCCAGCAGCATTGAACTACCATACAATGAGCAGTTCTTC. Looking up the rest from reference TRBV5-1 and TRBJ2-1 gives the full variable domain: KAGVTQTPRYLIKTRGQQVTLSCSPISGHRSVSWYQQTPGQGLQFLFEYFSETQRNKGNFPGRFSGRQFSNSRSEMNVSTLELGDSALYLCASSIELPYNEQFFGPGTRLTVL.